The 14 T cell receptor beta chains given below trace back to one sample, sequenced in a study of T cell responses to AZD1222 COVID-19 vaccine. Sequenced by immunoSEQ multiplex PCR; TCRdb stores in-frame clones only, minus some. The table lists around 80,000 clones, approximately 83% of them singletons, with about 10% in the top ten. This sample comprised peripheral blood, obtained 28 days after the second AZD1222 dose. These receptors came from an adult who received the AZD1222 COVID-19 vaccine.

This chain links TRBV5-5 with TRBJ1-5; D gene ambiguous. Germline V gene lookup returns CDR1 SGHKS and CDR2 YYEKEE (reference sequence). The CDR3 runs 13 residues. The V end was cut by 2 bases, the J end by 1 base, with 4 bases between. This chain's CDR3 is CASSLGSNQPQHF. The DNA of the CDR3 is TGTGCCAGCAGCTTAGGGAGCAATCAGCCCCAGCATTTT.

The gene calls are TRBV27 and TRBJ1-1, with a tentative D call TRBD1 (5 bases). The V end lost 3 bases, the J end lost 2 bases, and 16 bases lay between the germline ends. This CDR3 spans 16 amino acids. CDR1 is MNHEY, CDR2 SMNVEV, per germline (reference sequence). The CDR3 here is CASSFAPGTLNTEAFF. In DNA form, the CDR3 reads TGTGCCAGCAGTTTTGCTCCGGGGACCCTTAACACTGAAGCTTTCTTT.

This chain joins TRBV2 and TRBJ2-5; D remains unclear. The V end lost 4 bases, the J end lost 1 base, and 7 bases lay between the germline ends. This CDR3 has 13 amino acids. Germline CDR1 reads SNHLY; CDR2 reads FYNNEI. CDR3 loop: CASSVNSQETQYF. The DNA for the CDR3 is TGTGCCAGCAGTGTCAACAGCCAAGAGACCCAGTACTTC. The full variable domain, its missing parts supplied by reference TRBV2 and TRBJ2-5, is EPEVTQTPSHQVTQMGQEVILRCVPISNHLYFYWYRQILGQKVEFLVSFYNNEISEKSEIFDDQFSVERPDGSNFTLKIRSTKLEDSAMYFCASSVNSQETQYFGPGTRLLVL.

This sequence joins TRBV7-9 and TRBJ1-1; tentative D call: TRBD1 (6 bases). In germline, CDR1 is SEHNR, CDR2 FQNEAQ (reference sequence). The V and J ends lost 4 bases and 6 bases respectively, with 24 bases between them. This CDR3 is 17 amino acids long. CDR3 DNA: TGTGCCAGCAGCTCTAGCGACAGGAGCACTTCTAACCCTGAAGCTTTCTTT. It yields the protein CASSSSDRSTSNPEAFF.

This clone was counted once. The chain combines TRBV3-1 (or the pseudogene TRBV3-2) with TRBJ2-1; 7 nucleotides match TRBD2. Germline CDR1 reads LGHDT; CDR2 reads YNNKEL (reference sequence). The CDR3 extends over 13 amino acids. The V gene end was trimmed by 8 bases and the J gene end by 0 bases; junction bases not matched to a gene: 1. This CDR3 is CASRGSSYNEQFF. CDR3 in DNA: TGTGCCAGCCGCGGGAGCTCCTACAATGAGCAGTTCTTC.

V gene TRBV6-2 or TRBV6-3 combines with J gene TRBJ2-1, with TRBD2 matching over 11 bases. This CDR3 spans 16 amino acids. CDR1 and CDR2 (germline): MNHEY, SVGEGT. V was clipped by 0 bases and J by 4 bases; unmatched bases: 2. The CDR3 loop reads CASSYSTSGGYNEQFF. As DNA, the CDR3 is TGTGCCAGCAGTTACTCTACTAGCGGGGGATACAATGAGCAGTTCTTC.

V and J are TRBV6-5 and TRBJ1-2, with D unclear. CDR3 length: 12 residues. From germline, CDR1 is MNHEY and CDR2 SVGAGI. Trimming took off 5 bases at V and 2 bases at J, with 6 bases between the two ends. CDR3 nucleotide sequence: TGTGCCAGCAGTCCCAAAAACTATGGCTACACCTTC. Protein sequence: CASSPKNYGYTF.

This chain joins TRBV25-1 and TRBJ1-1; unclear D gene. The CDR3 has 13 residues. Germline V CDR1 and CDR2: MGHDK, SYGVNS. Trimming shortened V by 7 bases and J by 1 base, and 10 bases separated the two germline ends. This chain's CDR3 is CASNLGQNTEAFF. CDR3 bases: TGTGCCAGCAATCTAGGTCAGAACACTGAAGCTTTCTTT.

The rearrangement joins TRBV6-4 to TRBJ1-1; the D is unclear. CDR1 and CDR2 from the germline V gene are MRHNA and SNTAGT. CDR3 size: 13 residues. V was clipped by 6 bases and J by 3 bases, with 11 bases between them. The CDR3 region is CASSARLYTEAFF. In nucleotides, the CDR3 is TGTGCCAGCAGCGCCCGACTGTACACTGAAGCTTTCTTT.

The chain recombines TRBV24-1 with TRBJ2-7; perhaps TRBD1 as D (5 bases). This CDR3 has 13 residues. CDR1 and CDR2 (germline): KGHDR, SFDVKD. The germline V and J ends were trimmed by 3 bases and 3 bases, with 8 bases remaining between them. CDR3 residues: CATSDAGFYEQYF. The CDR3 coding sequence is TGTGCCACCAGTGATGCAGGGTTCTACGAGCAGTACTTC.

The rearrangement uses TRBV5-1 and TRBJ2-3, with 7 bases fitting TRBD1. The CDR3 has 14 residues. With V trimmed by 4 bases and J by 5 bases, 7 bases remained unmatched. Germline CDR1 and CDR2: SGHRS and YFSETQ. As DNA, the CDR3 is TGCGCCAGCAGCCCGGACAGGTCTCAAGATACGCAGTATTTT. Translation gives CASSPDRSQDTQYF. Full variable domain (missing parts from reference TRBV5-1 and TRBJ2-3): KAGVTQTPRYLIKTRGQQVTLSCSPISGHRSVSWYQQTPGQGLQFLFEYFSETQRNKGNFPGRFSGRQFSNSRSEMNVSTLELGDSALYLCASSPDRSQDTQYFGPGTRLTVL.

V and J are TRBV6-6 and TRBJ2-1; 8 nucleotides agree with TRBD2. Germline-derived CDR1 and CDR2 are MNHNY and SVGAGI (reference sequence). The CDR3 has 15 amino acids. V gave up 6 bases and J gave up 5 bases; unmatched junction bases: 9. The CDR3 region is CASSSQGLGDNEQFF. The CDR3 region has the DNA TGTGCCAGCAGCTCGCAGGGACTAGGGGACAATGAGCAGTTCTTC.

CDR3 in DNA: TGTGCCAGCAGTAACCCGCAGGGGGACAATCAGCCCCAGCATTTT. Translating gives CASSNPQGDNQPQHF. The rearrangement links TRBV28 to TRBJ1-5, with 7 bases identical to TRBD1. Looked up from germline, CDR1 is MDHEN and CDR2 is SYDVKM. This CDR3 is built from 15 residues. After removal of 5 bases from V and 3 bases from J, the junction contained 7 bases not matched to a gene. Full variable domain (remainder filled in from reference TRBV28 and TRBJ1-5): DVKVTQSSRYLVKRTGEKVFLECVQDMDHENMFWYRQDPGLGLRLIYFSYDVKMKEKGDIPEGYSVSREKKERFSLILESASTNQTSMYLCASSNPQGDNQPQHFGDGTRLSIL.

This clone was seen only once. The rearrangement links TRBV18 to TRBJ2-3; 9 positions match TRBD1. This CDR3 contains 14 residues. V dropped 5 bases and J dropped 4; count of bases not matched to a gene: 4. The V gene's germline CDR1 is KGHSH and CDR2 LQKENI. The CDR3 DNA reads TGTGCCAGCTCATCGACAGGGGGGGCAGATACGCAGTATTTT. Translation gives CASSSTGGADTQYF.